The 14 T cell receptor beta chains reported below all come from one sample, sequenced in a study of blood T cells in healthy people across ages. Next came a second PCR, run for about 7 to 12 cycles, which used a sample-barcoded 5' primer along with a J-beta primer mix. TCRdb reprocessed the 5' RACE reads with MiXCR, giving one entry per CDR3 protein. The table lists approximately 600,000 distinct CDR3 sequences, around 54% of them singletons. The source material was blood. The origin of the receptors is a man aged 55 to 70 in good health.

V is TRBV12-3 or TRBV12-4 and J is TRBJ2-7; a possible D gene is TRBD2 (5 bases). The CDR3 runs to 12 residues. V lost 5 bases, J lost 7 bases, and 12 bases lay in between. CDR3: CASSPSTWEQYF. The CDR3 bases are TGTGCCAGCAGTCCTAGCACCTGGGAGCAGTACTTC.

The chain joins TRBV5-1 to TRBJ2-3; 9 positions match TRBD2. The germline V gene encodes CDR1 SGHRS and CDR2 YFSETQ. V trimming: 4 bases; J trimming: 2 bases; junction bases outside the gene matches: 5. CDR3 size: 15 residues. CDR3 sequence reads: CASSAIAGATDTQYF. DNA for the CDR3: TGCGCCAGCAGCGCAATAGCGGGGGCCACAGATACGCAGTATTTT.

This clonotype has more than one count but fewer than ten. This may stem from a read error, because a much larger clone lies one nucleotide away. V gene TRBV12-3 or TRBV12-4 combines with J gene TRBJ2-7; D remains unclear. The CDR3 has 13 amino acids. V shed 3 bases and J shed 0 bases, with 6 bases lying between them. CDR3 DNA: TGTGCCAGCAGTTTGAGCGCCTCCTACGAGCAGTACTTC. The encoded protein is CASSLSASYEQYF.

In its sample, this clonotype was seen many times. The chain recombines TRBV10-3 with TRBJ2-2; 12 nucleotides match TRBD2. CDR1 and CDR2 (germline): ENHRY, SYGVKD. This CDR3 region has 15 residues. J was trimmed by 6 bases and V by 7 bases; bases with no gene match: 6. In DNA form, the CDR3 reads TGTGCCATCAAATGGACTAGCGGGGTTGCCGGGGAGCTGTTTTTT. This translates into CAIKWTSGVAGELFF.

The V and J genes are TRBV20-1 and TRBJ2-7, with 9 nucleotides matching TRBD2. The CDR3 covers 14 residues. Per the germline V gene, CDR1 is DFQATT and CDR2 is SNEGSKA (reference sequence). With 4 bases clipped from V and 3 bases from J, the junction kept 7 bases outside the gene matches. CDR3 amino acids: CSATKTSGFYEQYF. In DNA, the CDR3 is TGCAGTGCTACAAAGACTAGCGGATTCTACGAGCAGTACTTC.

V usage is TRBV20-1 and J usage is TRBJ2-5; D is ambiguous. The germline CDR1 and CDR2 sequences are DFQATT and SNEGSKA (reference sequence). CDR3 size: 13 residues. Trimming removed 0 bases at V and 5 bases at J, with 10 bases between. CDR3 residues: CSARDPYVETQYF. For the CDR3, the DNA is TGCAGTGCTAGAGATCCGTACGTTGAGACCCAGTACTTC.

This chain joins TRBV5-1 and TRBJ2-3, with TRBD2 matching over 8 bases. In germline, CDR1 is SGHRS, CDR2 YFSETQ. V lost 8 bases, J lost 6 bases, and 11 bases stayed unmatched. The CDR3 length is 14 residues. CDR3 region: CASSTGGVPDTQYF. The CDR3 DNA reads as TGCGCCAGTTCCACGGGGGGGGTCCCGGATACGCAGTATTTT.

The chain uses TRBV14 and TRBJ2-3; D gene unclear. Germline-derived CDR1 and CDR2 are SGHDN and FVKESK. Deletions cut 0 bases from V and 9 bases from J, with 7 bases between. This CDR3 comprises 12 residues. CDR3 nucleotides: TGTGCCAGCAGCCAAGATTTTCGGACGCAGTATTTT. This gives the protein CASSQDFRTQYF.

The chain recombines TRBV29-1 with TRBJ1-5; D is uncertain. This CDR3 contains 13 residues. V was trimmed by 4 bases and J by 2 bases, leaving 9 bases between them. Per the germline V gene, CDR1 is SQVTM and CDR2 is ANQGSEA. The CDR3 DNA reads TGCAGCGTTGTTATGGGTGGCAATCAGCCCCAGCATTTT. Its translation: CSVVMGGNQPQHF.

The V call is TRBV7-2, the J call TRBJ1-6; 7 bases match TRBD1. CDR3 length: 16 residues. CDR1 is SGHTA, CDR2 FQGNSA, per germline. Unmatched junction bases numbered 9, after V lost 5 bases and J lost 5 bases. CDR3 DNA: TGTGCCAGCAGCCGGCAGACAGGGACCCATAATTCACCCCTCCACTTT. This sequence encodes CASSRQTGTHNSPLHF. Combining the CDR3 with reference TRBV7-2 and TRBJ1-6 gives the whole variable domain GAGVSQSPSNKVTEKGKDVELRCDPISGHTALYWYRQSLGQGLEFLIYFQGNSAPDKSGLPSDRFSAERTGGSVSTLTIQRTQQEDSAVYLCASSRQTGTHNSPLHFGNGTRLTVT.

This chain joins TRBV4-1 and TRBJ2-7; TRBD1 agrees at 9 bases. Germline CDR1 MGHRA, CDR2 YSYEKL. This CDR3 contains 21 residues. V shed 0 bases, J shed 5 bases, and the junction held 23 bases outside the gene matches. This CDR3 is CASSQDLTQGPHRGQVDEQYF. The CDR3 DNA sequence: TGCGCCAGCAGCCAAGATCTGACTCAGGGACCCCACAGGGGGCAGGTAGACGAGCAGTACTTC.

The V gene is TRBV4-1, the J gene TRBJ2-5; a possible D gene is TRBD1 (5 bases). Germline V gene data show CDR1 as MGHRA and CDR2 as YSYEKL. The V and J ends lost 3 bases and 11 bases respectively, with 13 bases between them. The CDR3 covers 12 residues. This chain's CDR3 is CASSHRVHEQYF. CDR3 sequence (DNA): TGCGCCAGCAGCCACAGGGTCCATGAGCAGTACTTC.

This clonotype was seen a single time. The chain is built from TRBV10-3 and TRBJ1-3, with D possibly being TRBD1 (5 bases). Germline loops: CDR1 ENHRY, CDR2 SYGVKD. The CDR3 runs to 16 residues. V shed 3 bases and J shed 8 bases, with 20 bases lying between them. CDR3 amino acids: CAISDRQRGVDYTIYF. The CDR3, as DNA: TGTGCCATCAGTGATCGACAGAGAGGGGTTGATTACACCATATATTTT.

J is TRBJ2-6 and V is TRBV20-1; 9 nucleotides match TRBD1. Germline lookup yields CDR1 DFQATT and CDR2 SNEGSKA (reference sequence). The V gene end was trimmed by 0 bases and the J gene end by 3 bases; junction bases not matched to a gene: 3. The CDR3 sequence is 16 residues long. Here the CDR3 reads CSARETGGYGANVLTF. Here the CDR3 DNA reads TGCAGTGCTAGAGAGACAGGGGGTTATGGGGCCAACGTCCTGACTTTC.